Described below is a single TCR beta chain sequence and its context. As yet, its antigen is unknown. The entry originates in a study of T cell responses to AZD1222 COVID-19 vaccine. Findings and limits, study-wide: Mostly white British, mostly female donors; authors suggested clonal diversity may be underestimated.

V lost 0 bases and J lost 2; bases outside the gene matches: 4. This CDR3 spans 15 amino acids. Germline lookup yields CDR1 MGHRA and CDR2 YSYEKL. The data were produced by immunoSEQ multiplex PCR, yet TCRdb's version contains in-frame clones alone and is incomplete. Altogether approximately 130,000 clones are present, around nine tenths being singletons, with the ten largest covering roughly a quarter. Sample: peripheral blood, taken on day 0 of AZD1222 vaccination. The chain joins TRBV4-1 to TRBJ2-7, with TRBD1 identical over 7 bases. The sequence was collected from an adult in good health. CDR3 DNA sequence: TGCGCCAGCAGCCAAGATGGGACAGTGACCTACGAGCAGTACTTC. This gives the protein CASSQDGTVTYEQYF.